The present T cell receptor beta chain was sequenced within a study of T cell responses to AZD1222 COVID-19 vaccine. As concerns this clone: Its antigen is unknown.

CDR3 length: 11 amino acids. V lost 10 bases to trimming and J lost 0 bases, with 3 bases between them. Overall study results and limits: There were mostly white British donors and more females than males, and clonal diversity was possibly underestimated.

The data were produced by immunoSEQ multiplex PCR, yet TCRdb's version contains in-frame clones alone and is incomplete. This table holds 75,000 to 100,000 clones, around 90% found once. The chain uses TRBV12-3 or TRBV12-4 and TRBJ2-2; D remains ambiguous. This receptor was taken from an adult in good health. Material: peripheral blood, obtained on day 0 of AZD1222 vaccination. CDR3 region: CATTNTGELFF. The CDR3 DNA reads TGTGCCACGACGAACACCGGGGAGCTGTTTTTT.